This T cell receptor beta chain stems from a study of cytomegalovirus exposure and HLA in healthy donors. The PCR contained 60 Vbeta and 13 Jbeta primers. The table came from immunoSEQ multiplex PCR; TCRdb's copy has only in-frame clones and leaves some out. The sample includes approximately 120,000 clones, approximately 80% seen only once; the top ten take more than 3%. The sample taken for sequencing was PBMCs. The TCR comes from a man in his forties in good health and CMV-seronegative.

The CDR3: CASSPPGQDNEKLFF. CDR3 DNA sequence: TGCGCCAGCAGCCCCCCCGGACAGGATAATGAAAAACTGTTTTTT. This sequence joins TRBV4-1 and TRBJ1-4, with 7 bases aligning to TRBD1. Germline CDR1 MGHRA, CDR2 YSYEKL. The V gene end was trimmed by 4 bases and the J gene end by 4 bases; junction bases not matched to a gene: 6. This CDR3 contains 15 residues.